What follows is one T cell receptor beta chain and its context. Its antigen is unknown. This sample stems from a study of T-cell memory formation after mild COVID-19. Overall study: Among the donors, TCR clusters were largely specific to each donor.

Germline CDR1 reads LGHDT; CDR2 reads YNNKEL (reference sequence). The CDR3 loop spans 15 amino acids. The germline V and J ends were trimmed by 5 bases and 1 base, with 14 bases remaining between them. TCR alpha and TCR beta cDNA libraries carrying sample barcodes and UMIs were produced by 5'RACE using constant-segment primers. In TCRdb, the 5' RACE reads were re-called with MiXCR into one record per CDR3 protein. The repertoire holds a few hundred thousand distinct CDR3 sequences, with around 20% as singletons. Study-level results: Cross-reactive memory seemingly joined, as some responding clones were found in pre-infection memory.

The sequenced material came from PBMCs or a T cell subset sorted from them (not recorded which). The chain joins TRBV3-1 to TRBJ1-1; no clear D gene. The sequence came from a man younger than 35 who had mild COVID-19 (a few samples of this study predate the infection). Cell type and time point are not known. CDR3 protein: CASSFTLHPNTEAFF. Here the CDR3 DNA reads TGTGCCAGCAGCTTTACTCTACACCCGAACACTGAAGCTTTCTTT.